A selection of T cell receptor beta chains follows, all from one sample in a study of T cell responses to AZD1222 COVID-19 vaccine. Assay: immunoSEQ multiplex PCR; the TCRdb copy retains only in-frame clones and omits some. The sample has fewer than 95,000 clones, approximately 91% seen once. Sequenced material: peripheral blood, taken 28 days after the second AZD1222 dose. The receptor source for this set is an adult who received the AZD1222 COVID-19 vaccine. Both conserved end residues are part of each CDR3. A D gene is named only where the DNA matches it firmly. Not every row has a clone size; where given, it reads once, few, many or a size class.

D gene	clone size	V gene	J gene	CDR3 DNA	CDR3 protein
TRBD1	NA	TRBV6-5	TRBJ1-2	TGTGCCAGCAGGGGACAGGCGTTTTATGGCTACACCTTC	CASRGQAFYGYTF
NA	NA	TRBV3-1/TRBV3-2	TRBJ1-1	TGTGCCAGCAGCCGGGGGAACACTGAAGCTTTCTTT	CASSRGNTEAFF
NA	NA	TRBV5-1	TRBJ1-1	TGCGCCAGCAGCCGTCCCGAAGTCGGGACCACTGAAGCTTTCTTT	CASSRPEVGTTEAFF
NA	NA	TRBV19	TRBJ2-5	TGTGCCAGCACTACAGGGCCAACTTCCCAAGAGACCCAGTACTTC	CASTTGPTSQETQYF
NA	NA	TRBV5-6	TRBJ1-1	TGTGCCAGCAGCTTAACAGGATATATGAACACTGAAGCTTTCTTT	CASSLTGYMNTEAFF
NA	NA	TRBV14	TRBJ1-2	TGTGCCAGCAGCCAGCGGACAGCCTTTTACTTC	CASSQRTAFYF
TRBD1	NA	TRBV18	TRBJ2-2	TGTGCCAGCTCACCACCGCTAGGGGGCGGACAAACCGGGGAGCTGTTTTTT	CASSPPLGGGQTGELFF
TRBD1	NA	TRBV6-5	TRBJ1-5	TGTGCCAGCAGTTACTTACAGGGGGCTCGGCAGCCCCAGCATTTT	CASSYLQGARQPQHF
NA	few	TRBV7-7	TRBJ2-7	TGTGCTAGCAGCTTGGGCTTTGGTACCTCCTACGAGCAGTACTTC	CASSLGFGTSYEQYF
TRBD2	NA	TRBV19	TRBJ2-7	TGTGCCAGTAGTATAGATAGCGGGGGTCGGTACGAGCAGTACTTC	CASSIDSGGRYEQYF
TRBD1	NA	TRBV19	TRBJ1-2	TGTGCCGGCGGGACAGGGGGCGCCTATGGCTACACCTTC	CAGGTGGAYGYTF
TRBD1	once	TRBV5-4	TRBJ2-1	TGTGCCAGCAGCTGGGACAGGGGGAAAAATGAGCAGTTCTTC	CASSWDRGKNEQFF
TRBD2	NA	TRBV4-2	TRBJ2-3	TGTGCCAGCCAGACTAGCGGGGGGTTTGATACGCAGTATTTT	CASQTSGGFDTQYF
NA	NA	TRBV10-3	TRBJ1-5	TGTGCCATCAGTGAGGTCCCGTATCAGCCCCAGCATTTT	CAISEVPYQPQHF
NA	NA	TRBV12-3/TRBV12-4	TRBJ1-2	TGTGCCAGCAGTTCAGGATACTATGGCTACACCTTC	CASSSGYYGYTF
NA	NA	TRBV15	TRBJ1-4	TGTGCCACCAGCAGACAAGGATACCGGGACAACAATGAAAAACTGTTTTTT	CATSRQGYRDNNEKLFF
NA	NA	TRBV27	TRBJ2-1	TGTGCCAGCAGTTTACGCGCCTACAATGAGCAGTTCTTC	CASSLRAYNEQFF
NA	NA	TRBV6-6	TRBJ1-5	TGTGCCAGCAGTTACGTATCGCATGGGATCAATCAGCCCCAGCATTTT	CASSYVSHGINQPQHF
NA	NA	TRBV7-8	TRBJ1-3	TGTGCCAGCAGCTTAGGGCCTGGTCTAATCTCTGGAAACACCATATATTTT	CASSLGPGLISGNTIYF
TRBD2	NA	TRBV5-1	TRBJ2-1	TGCGCCAGCAGTCCAAACGTGGATCCGAGACTAGCATCCTACAATGAGCAGTTCTTC	CASSPNVDPRLASYNEQFF
TRBD1	NA	TRBV19	TRBJ2-7	TGTGCCAGTAGTATCAGGGGACAGGGCCTCCACGAGCAGTACTTC	CASSIRGQGLHEQYF
NA	NA	TRBV14	TRBJ2-1	TGTGCCAGCAGCCAGCCGGGAGAAAGCTCCTACAATGAGCAGTTCTTC	CASSQPGESSYNEQFF
NA	NA	TRBV12-3/TRBV12-4	TRBJ1-2	TGTGCCAGCTCCAGGCCCACTTATGGCTACACCTTC	CASSRPTYGYTF
NA	NA	TRBV5-6	TRBJ1-5	TGTGCCAGCAGCTGGATGACAGGCAATCAGCCCCAGCATTTT	CASSWMTGNQPQHF
TRBD1	NA	TRBV2	TRBJ1-2	TGTGCCAGCAGTGGAGGGGGCATCGACTCTGGCTACACCTTC	CASSGGGIDSGYTF
TRBD1	many	TRBV6-5	TRBJ1-4	TGTGCCAGCGGCCAGACAGGGGAGATTGAAAAACTGTTTTTT	CASGQTGEIEKLFF